The 13 T cell receptor beta chains below come from one sample, sequenced in a study of beta chain features in type 1 diabetes. The entirety of the isolated RNA underwent reverse transcription, so expressed TCRB transcripts were sequenced. Measured with immunoSEQ multiplex PCR; TCRdb has only the in-frame clones, and not every one. The table shows 900,000 or so clones, with about a sixth occurring only once. Sequenced input: naive CD4+ T cells from blood. The receptor set was obtained from a woman aged 18-30 years in good health.

This chain uses TRBV11-2 with TRBJ2-5; 14 bases map to TRBD2. This CDR3 has 16 residues. Unmatched junction bases numbered 4, after V lost 5 bases and J lost 2 bases. Germline loops: CDR1 SGHAT, CDR2 FQNNGV. The CDR3 is CASSPRLAGGQETQYF. The CDR3 DNA sequence: TGTGCCAGCAGCCCAAGACTAGCGGGAGGGCAAGAGACCCAGTACTTC.

The chain combines TRBV7-9 with TRBJ1-2; unclear D gene. The germline V gene has CDR1 SEHNR and CDR2 FQNEAQ (reference sequence). V was trimmed by 5 bases and J by 2 bases, leaving 18 bases between them. This CDR3 is 16 amino acids long. The CDR3: CASSPLLWSANYGYTF. The CDR3 bases are TGTGCCAGCAGCCCCCTGCTTTGGTCGGCGAACTATGGCTACACCTTC.

The sample holds a few counts of this clone. The chain carries TRBV28 and TRBJ1-1; D remains ambiguous. Per the germline V gene, CDR1 is MDHEN and CDR2 is SYDVKM. This CDR3 spans 13 amino acids. Trimming shortened V by 6 bases and J by 1 base, and 9 bases separated the two germline ends. The CDR3 DNA is TGTGCCAGCAGGGGCTCGGAGAACACTGAAGCTTTCTTT. It translates to CASRGSENTEAFF.

The chain joins TRBV10-3 to TRBJ1-1, with D uncertain. Germline CDR1 is ENHRY and CDR2 is SYGVKD. The CDR3 is made up of 12 amino acids. V lost 8 bases to trimming and J lost 0 bases, with 7 bases between them. CDR3: CAIGRVNTEAFF. The CDR3 DNA follows: TGTGCCATCGGGAGGGTGAACACTGAAGCTTTCTTT.

This clone turned up a few times. V usage is TRBV2 and J usage is TRBJ2-5, with a possible D match to TRBD1 (5 bases). Trimming removed 7 bases at V and 5 bases at J, with 20 bases between. CDR1 is SNHLY, CDR2 FYNNEI, per germline. This CDR3 comprises 15 residues. As DNA, the CDR3 is TGTGCCAGCACGGTCGTCCAGGGCAGGTGGGAGACCCAGTACTTC. Amino acid sequence: CASTVVQGRWETQYF. Full variable domain (rest looked up from reference TRBV2 and TRBJ2-5): EPEVTQTPSHQVTQMGQEVILRCVPISNHLYFYWYRQILGQKVEFLVSFYNNEISEKSEIFDDQFSVERPDGSNFTLKIRSTKLEDSAMYFCASTVVQGRWETQYFGPGTRLLVL.

The genes are TRBV2 and TRBJ1-5; tentatively, D is TRBD1 (5 bases). Germline CDR1 and CDR2: SNHLY and FYNNEI. Between the trimmed V and J ends, which lost 7 bases and 5 bases, there was a span of 9 bases. This CDR3 contains 12 residues. CDR3 nucleotide sequence: TGTGCCAGCATGGGGGGGGATCAGCCCCAGCATTTT. This sequence encodes CASMGGDQPQHF.

The chain couples TRBV11-2 to TRBJ2-5, with D perhaps TRBD2 (5 bases). CDR3 length: 13 residues. Trimming cost V 1 base and J 5 bases, with 8 bases left between them. CDR1 and CDR2 from the germline V gene are SGHAT and FQNNGV. The CDR3 sequence is CASSLGGVETQYF. The CDR3 bases are TGTGCCAGCAGCTTAGGGGGAGTGGAGACCCAGTACTTC.

The chain uses TRBV27 and TRBJ2-5, with D unclear. The CDR3 runs 13 residues. Trimming took 4 bases from V and 5 from J, leaving 11 bases between them. Germline CDR1 MNHEY, CDR2 SMNVEV (reference sequence). The CDR3 region is CASSSHMGETQYF. In nucleotides, the CDR3 is TGTGCCAGCAGTTCCCATATGGGGGAGACCCAGTACTTC.

V and J are TRBV2 and TRBJ2-7, with a tentative D call TRBD1 (6 bases). Trimming took off 6 bases at V and 8 bases at J, with 14 bases between the two ends. The V gene's germline CDR1 is SNHLY and CDR2 FYNNEI. CDR3 length: 12 residues. The CDR3: CASSNQGKQQYF. The CDR3 DNA is TGTGCCAGCAGCAACCAGGGGAAGCAGCAGTACTTC.

The CDR3 here is CASGRDAYNEQFF. The CDR3 nucleotides are TGTGCCAGCGGACGAGACGCCTACAATGAGCAGTTCTTC. The chain employs TRBV5-6 and TRBJ2-1; D remains unclear. Germline V gene data show CDR1 as SGHDT and CDR2 as YYEEEE. Trimming shortened V by 7 bases and J by 2 bases, and 10 bases separated the two germline ends. The CDR3 contains 13 residues.

V and J are TRBV5-1 and TRBJ2-7, with D unresolved. In germline, CDR1 is SGHRS, CDR2 YFSETQ. V lost 5 bases, J lost 7 bases, and 25 bases lay in between. The CDR3 is 16 residues long. CDR3 in DNA: TGCGCCAGCAGTTTGAACCCGGGCCTATCCGGAACGGAGCAGTACTTC. This sequence encodes CASSLNPGLSGTEQYF.

The rearrangement joins TRBV27 to TRBJ2-7; 9 bases agree with TRBD1. V was pared by 6 bases and J by 7 bases, with 7 bases of the junction left unmatched. CDR1 and CDR2 from the germline V gene are MNHEY and SMNVEV (reference sequence). CDR3 length equals 13 residues. The CDR3 DNA follows: TGTGCCAGCAGCCCCGGGACAGGGCTAGAGCAGTACTTC. This encodes CASSPGTGLEQYF.

The V and J genes are TRBV28 and TRBJ2-7, with 11 positions matching TRBD2. The CDR3 is 15 amino acids. V shed 8 bases and J 2 bases; nucleotides not matched to a gene: 8. Per the germline V gene, CDR1 is MDHEN and CDR2 is SYDVKM. The CDR3: CASRTTSGNTYEQYF. As DNA, the CDR3 is TGTGCCAGCCGGACGACTAGCGGGAACACCTACGAGCAGTACTTC.